This T cell receptor (beta chain) was identified during a study of CD8 T cells in ankylosing spondylitis. Regarding the study as a whole: Significantly higher representation of disease-linked clones was reported for matched ankylosing spondylitis synovial fluid. CD8+ by phenotype, disease-linked clones were relatively rare in peripheral blood. Typical of ankylosing spondylitis blood, it appeared, was a TCR beta motif of roughly eight highly homologous variants.

V dropped 6 bases and J dropped 2; count of bases not matched to a gene: 9. There are 15 residues in the CDR3. As for this clonotype: The antigen is not known.

For TCR beta, libraries came from quantitative 5'-RACE with molecular barcodes. MiXCR, applied by TCRdb to the 5' RACE reads, yields one record per CDR3 protein. The profile covers approximately 150,000 distinct CDR3 sequences, with around 45% appearing a single time and roughly 15% taken by the ten largest. The TCR comes from a male donor with ankylosing spondylitis. Material: synovial fluid, either unsorted or a sorted T cell fraction (not recorded which). The rearrangement joins TRBV12-3 or TRBV12-4 to TRBJ2-7, with 8 positions matching TRBD2. CDR3 bases: TGTGCCAGCAGGTCCTCAATAGCGGGACCCTACGAGCAGTACTTC. It translates to CASRSSIAGPYEQYF.